This paragraph covers one T cell receptor beta chain sequence. Clones were sequenced by immunoSEQ multiplex PCR, and TCRdb holds only the in-frame ones, with some missing. This table holds 9,000 to 13,000 clones, 76% found once. This record comes from a study of immune evolution from preneoplasia to lung adenocarcinoma. The CDR3 covers 15 residues. Trimming cost V 6 bases and J 3 bases, with 17 bases left between them. The germline CDR1 and CDR2 sequences are MNHNS and SASEGT. Patient tissue came from resections in Japan or China, 2014–2017. The receptor's source is a person in their sixties with lung adenocarcinoma. Some clones in this sample may be carry-over from other donors' samples. The source material was FFPE normal lung tissue adjacent to the tumor. This chain uses TRBV6-1 with TRBJ2-5, with no clear D. In nucleotides, the CDR3 is TGTGCCAGCAGCATTGCGCCGCCGCACAAAGAGACCCAGTACTTC. It encodes CASSIAPPHKETQYF.